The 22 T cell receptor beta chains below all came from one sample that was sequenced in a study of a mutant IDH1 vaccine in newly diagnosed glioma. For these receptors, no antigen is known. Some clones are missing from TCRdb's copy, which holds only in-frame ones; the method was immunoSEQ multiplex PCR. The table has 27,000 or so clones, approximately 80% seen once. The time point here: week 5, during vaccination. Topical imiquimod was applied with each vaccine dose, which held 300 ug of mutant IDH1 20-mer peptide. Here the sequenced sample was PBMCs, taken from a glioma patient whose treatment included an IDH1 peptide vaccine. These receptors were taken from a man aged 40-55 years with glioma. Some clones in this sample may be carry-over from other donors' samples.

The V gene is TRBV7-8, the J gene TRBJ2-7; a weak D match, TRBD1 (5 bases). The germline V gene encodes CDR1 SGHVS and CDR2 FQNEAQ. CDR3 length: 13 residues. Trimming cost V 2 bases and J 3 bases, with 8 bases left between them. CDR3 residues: CASSLSRGYEQYF. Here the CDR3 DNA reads TGTGCCAGCAGCTTAAGTAGGGGCTACGAGCAGTACTTC.

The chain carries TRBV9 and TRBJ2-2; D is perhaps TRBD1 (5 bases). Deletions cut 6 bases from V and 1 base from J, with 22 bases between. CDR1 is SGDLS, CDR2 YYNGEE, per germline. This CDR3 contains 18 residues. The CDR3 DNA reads TGTGCCAGCATCGTGAATTCGGCAGGCGGACAGAACACCGGGGAGCTGTTTTTT. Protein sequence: CASIVNSAGGQNTGELFF.

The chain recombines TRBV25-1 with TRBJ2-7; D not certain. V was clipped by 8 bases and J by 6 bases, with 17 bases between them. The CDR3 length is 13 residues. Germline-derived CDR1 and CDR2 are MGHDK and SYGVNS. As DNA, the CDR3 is TGTGCCAGCCAATCGGCCCGGTATTCCGAGCAGTACTTC. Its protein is CASQSARYSEQYF.

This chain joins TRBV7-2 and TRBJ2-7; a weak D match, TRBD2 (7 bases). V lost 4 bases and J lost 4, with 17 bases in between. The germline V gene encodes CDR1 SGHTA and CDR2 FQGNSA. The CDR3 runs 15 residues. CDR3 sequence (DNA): TGTGCCAGCAGCTCCCAAACGGGGGGCGTATACGAGCAGTACTTC. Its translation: CASSSQTGGVYEQYF.

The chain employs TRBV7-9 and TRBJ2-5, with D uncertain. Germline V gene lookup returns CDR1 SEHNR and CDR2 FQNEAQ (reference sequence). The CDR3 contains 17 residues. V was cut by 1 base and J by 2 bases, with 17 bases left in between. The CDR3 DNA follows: TGTGCCAGCAGCTTAGGTTTGGACGGCCTCTCTCAAGAGACCCAGTACTTC. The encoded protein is CASSLGLDGLSQETQYF.

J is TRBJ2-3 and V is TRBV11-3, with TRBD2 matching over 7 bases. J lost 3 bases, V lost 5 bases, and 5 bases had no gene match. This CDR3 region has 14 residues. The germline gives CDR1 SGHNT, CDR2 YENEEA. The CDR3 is CASSTGGLTDTQYF. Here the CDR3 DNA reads TGTGCCAGCAGCACGGGGGGATTAACAGATACGCAGTATTTT.

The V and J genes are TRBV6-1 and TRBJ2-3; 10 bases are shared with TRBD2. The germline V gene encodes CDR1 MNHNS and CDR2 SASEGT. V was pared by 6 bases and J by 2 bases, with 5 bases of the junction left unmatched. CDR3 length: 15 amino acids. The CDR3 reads CASRWSGGDTDTQYF. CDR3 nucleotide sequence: TGTGCCAGCAGGTGGAGCGGGGGGGACACAGATACGCAGTATTTT.

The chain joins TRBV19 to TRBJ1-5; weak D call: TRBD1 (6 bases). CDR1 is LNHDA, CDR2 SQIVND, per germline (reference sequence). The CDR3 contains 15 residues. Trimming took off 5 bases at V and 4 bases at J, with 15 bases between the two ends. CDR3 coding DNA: TGTGCCAGTAGTGGAGGACAGAGAGAGAATCAGCCCCAGCATTTT. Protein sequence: CASSGGQRENQPQHF. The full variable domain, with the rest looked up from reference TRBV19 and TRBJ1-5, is DGGITQSPKYLFRKEGQNVTLSCEQNLNHDAMYWYRQDPGQGLRLIYYSQIVNDFQKGDIAEGYSVSREKKESFPLTVTSAQKNPTAFYLCASSGGQRENQPQHFGDGTRLSIL.

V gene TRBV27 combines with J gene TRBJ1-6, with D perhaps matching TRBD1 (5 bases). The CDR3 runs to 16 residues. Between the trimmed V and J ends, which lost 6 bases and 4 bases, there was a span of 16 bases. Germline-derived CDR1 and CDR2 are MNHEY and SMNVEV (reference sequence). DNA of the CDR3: TGTGCCAGCAGGGACACCATCAGGGCTTATAATTCACCCCTCCACTTT. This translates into CASRDTIRAYNSPLHF.

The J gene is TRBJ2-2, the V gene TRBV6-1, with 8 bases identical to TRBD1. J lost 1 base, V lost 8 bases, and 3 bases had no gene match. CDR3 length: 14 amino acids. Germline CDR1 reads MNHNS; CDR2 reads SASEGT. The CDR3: CASETGGNTGELFF. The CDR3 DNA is TGTGCCAGCGAAACAGGGGGGAACACCGGGGAGCTGTTTTTT.

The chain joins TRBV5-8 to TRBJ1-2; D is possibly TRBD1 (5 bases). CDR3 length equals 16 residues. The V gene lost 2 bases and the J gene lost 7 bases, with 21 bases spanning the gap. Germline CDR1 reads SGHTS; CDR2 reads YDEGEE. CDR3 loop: CASSFRGSGGVGGYTF. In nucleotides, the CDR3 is TGTGCCAGCAGCTTTAGGGGATCGGGGGGAGTCGGTGGCTACACCTTC.

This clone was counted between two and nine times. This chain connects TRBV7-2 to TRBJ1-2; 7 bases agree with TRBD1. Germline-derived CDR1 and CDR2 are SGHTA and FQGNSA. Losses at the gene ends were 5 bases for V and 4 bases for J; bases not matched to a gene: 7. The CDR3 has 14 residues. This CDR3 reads CASSLDRVGYGYTF. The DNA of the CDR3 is TGTGCCAGCAGCCTCGACAGGGTCGGCTATGGCTACACCTTC.

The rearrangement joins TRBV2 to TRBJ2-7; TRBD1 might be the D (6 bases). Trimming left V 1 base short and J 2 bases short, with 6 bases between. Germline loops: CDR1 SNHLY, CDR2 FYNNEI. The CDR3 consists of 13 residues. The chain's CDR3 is CASSEDRAYEQYF. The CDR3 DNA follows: TGTGCCAGCAGTGAAGACAGGGCCTACGAGCAGTACTTC. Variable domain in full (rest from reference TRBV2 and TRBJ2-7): EPEVTQTPSHQVTQMGQEVILRCVPISNHLYFYWYRQILGQKVEFLVSFYNNEISEKSEIFDDQFSVERPDGSNFTLKIRSTKLEDSAMYFCASSEDRAYEQYFGPGTRLTVT.

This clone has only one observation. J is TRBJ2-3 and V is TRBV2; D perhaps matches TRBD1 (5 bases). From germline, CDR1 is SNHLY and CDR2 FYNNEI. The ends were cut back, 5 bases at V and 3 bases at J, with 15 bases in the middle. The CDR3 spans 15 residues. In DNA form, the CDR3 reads TGTGCCAGCAGTTCCCCCAGGGATGGTACAGATACGCAGTATTTT. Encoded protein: CASSSPRDGTDTQYF.

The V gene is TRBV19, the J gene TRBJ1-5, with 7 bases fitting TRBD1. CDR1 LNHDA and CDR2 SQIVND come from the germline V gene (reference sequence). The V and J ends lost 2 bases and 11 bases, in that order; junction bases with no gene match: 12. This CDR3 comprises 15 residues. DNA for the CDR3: TGTGCCAGTAGTATACTCCAGGGGGTCACGGTGGCCCAGCATTTT. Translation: CASSILQGVTVAQHF.

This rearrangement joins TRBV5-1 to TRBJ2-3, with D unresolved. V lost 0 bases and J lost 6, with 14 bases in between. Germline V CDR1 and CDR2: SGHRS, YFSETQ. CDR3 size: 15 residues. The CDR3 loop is CASSLEGPIGDTQYF. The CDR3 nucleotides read TGCGCCAGCAGCTTGGAGGGCCCGATTGGGGATACGCAGTATTTT.

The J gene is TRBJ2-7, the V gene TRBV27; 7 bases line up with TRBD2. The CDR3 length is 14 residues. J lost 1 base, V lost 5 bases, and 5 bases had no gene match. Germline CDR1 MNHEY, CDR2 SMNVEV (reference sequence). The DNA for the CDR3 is TGTGCCAGCAGTCGACCGGGACTATCCTACGAGCAGTACTTC. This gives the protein CASSRPGLSYEQYF.

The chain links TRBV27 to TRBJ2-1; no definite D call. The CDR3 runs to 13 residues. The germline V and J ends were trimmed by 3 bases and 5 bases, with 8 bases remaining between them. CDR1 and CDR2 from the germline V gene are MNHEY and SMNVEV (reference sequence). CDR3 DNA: TGTGCCAGCAGTTTTCCGACGGACAATGAGCAGTTCTTC. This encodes CASSFPTDNEQFF.

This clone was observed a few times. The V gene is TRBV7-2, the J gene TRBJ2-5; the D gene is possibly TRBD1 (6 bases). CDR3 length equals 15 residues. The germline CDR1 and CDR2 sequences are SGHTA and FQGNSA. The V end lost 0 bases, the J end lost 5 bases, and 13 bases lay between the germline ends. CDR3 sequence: CASSLATGSFETQYF. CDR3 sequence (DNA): TGTGCCAGCAGCTTAGCTACAGGGAGTTTCGAGACCCAGTACTTC.

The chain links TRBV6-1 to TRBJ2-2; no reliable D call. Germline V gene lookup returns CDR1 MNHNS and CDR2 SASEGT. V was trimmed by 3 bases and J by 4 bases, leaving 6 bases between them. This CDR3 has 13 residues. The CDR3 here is CASSDWATGELFF. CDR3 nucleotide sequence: TGTGCCAGCAGTGACTGGGCCACCGGGGAGCTGTTTTTT.

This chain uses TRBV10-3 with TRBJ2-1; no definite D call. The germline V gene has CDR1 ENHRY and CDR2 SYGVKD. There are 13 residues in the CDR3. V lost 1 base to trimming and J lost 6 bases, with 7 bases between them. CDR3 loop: CAISEYLGNEQFF. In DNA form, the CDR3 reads TGTGCCATCAGTGAGTACTTAGGCAATGAGCAGTTCTTC.

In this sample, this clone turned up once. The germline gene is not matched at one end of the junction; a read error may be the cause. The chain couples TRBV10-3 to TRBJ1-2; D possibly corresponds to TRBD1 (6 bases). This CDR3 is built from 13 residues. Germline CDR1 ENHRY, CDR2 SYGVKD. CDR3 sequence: CAITEDSNYGYTF. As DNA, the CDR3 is TGTGCCATCACTGAGGACAGCAACTATGGCTACACCTTC.